This note documents a single T cell receptor beta chain sequence. Its antigen is currently unknown. The repertoire was sequenced with immunoSEQ multiplex PCR; TCRdb's copy has only in-frame clones and lacks some. This sample has about 50,000 clones, with approximately 78% found just once. The data were taken from a study of a mutant IDH1 vaccine in newly diagnosed glioma. At the level of the study: Treatment recipients were approximately 62% male and around 40% female, and their mean age was approximately 42 years.

Time point denoted: week 5, during vaccination. What each vaccine dose contained was 300 ug of mutant IDH1 20-mer peptide, accompanied by topical imiquimod. Source: PBMCs, taken from a glioma patient whose treatment included an IDH1 peptide vaccine. The clonotype was recovered from a man in his fifties or sixties with glioma.

The CDR3 is CASSLEPREGNTEAFF. CDR3 sequence (DNA): TGCGCCAGCAGCTTGGAGCCTCGCGAGGGGAACACTGAAGCTTTCTTT. The rearrangement uses TRBV5-1 and TRBJ1-1; D ambiguous. V dropped 0 bases and J dropped 1 base, with 13 bases sitting between them. CDR3 size: 16 residues. Per the germline V gene, CDR1 is SGHRS and CDR2 is YFSETQ.